The 19 T cell receptor beta chains presented below share a single source sample, sequenced in a study of a mutant IDH1 vaccine in newly diagnosed glioma. For these receptors, no antigen is known. Method: immunoSEQ multiplex PCR; TCRdb's copy keeps in-frame clones and lacks some. The sample carries some 70,000 clones, roughly 80% recorded once. Time point reported: week 35, safety follow-up. Vaccination used 300 ug of mutant IDH1 20-mer peptide per dose, with topical imiquimod. The sample was PBMCs, taken from a glioma patient whose treatment included an IDH1 peptide vaccine. These receptors all stem from a man aged 18 to 30 with glioma.

The rearrangement uses TRBV7-9 and TRBJ1-5; 7 nucleotides match TRBD1. V was clipped by 5 bases and J by 4 bases; unmatched bases: 2. The germline gives CDR1 SEHNR, CDR2 FQNEAQ (reference sequence). The CDR3 is 13 residues long. The CDR3 sequence is CASSQTGNQPQHF. The CDR3, as DNA: TGTGCCAGCAGCCAGACAGGGAATCAGCCCCAGCATTTT.

The chain combines TRBV27 with TRBJ2-7, with a weak D call TRBD2 (5 bases). The germline V gene encodes CDR1 MNHEY and CDR2 SMNVEV (reference sequence). V was shortened by 2 bases and J by 2 bases, with 7 bases between the two germline ends. The CDR3 loop spans 13 amino acids. In DNA, the CDR3 is TGTGCCAGCAGTTTAGGGAGACCCTACGAGCAGTACTTC. Amino acid sequence: CASSLGRPYEQYF.

This sequence joins TRBV4-3 and TRBJ2-7; D is unclear. Germline V gene lookup returns CDR1 LGHNA and CDR2 YSLEER. There are 13 residues in the CDR3. V was trimmed by 2 bases and J by 3 bases, leaving 8 bases between them. CDR3 loop: CASSQPPNYEQYF. The CDR3 bases are TGCGCCAGCAGCCAACCTCCCAACTACGAGCAGTACTTC.

The J gene is TRBJ1-4, the V gene TRBV28; possibly TRBD1 for D (5 bases). Germline lookup yields CDR1 MDHEN and CDR2 SYDVKM. The CDR3 extends over 17 amino acids. V lost 4 bases, J lost 8 bases, and 23 bases lay in between. CDR3 residues: CASSSLLVGRRDEKLFF. CDR3 sequence (DNA): TGTGCCAGCAGTTCCCTTTTAGTAGGGAGAAGGGACGAAAAACTGTTTTTT.

The chain uses TRBV6-5 and TRBJ2-7; D gene ambiguous. Trimming took off 0 bases at V and 5 bases at J, with 8 bases between the two ends. There are 13 residues in the CDR3. Germline V gene data show CDR1 as MNHEY and CDR2 as SVGAGI. The CDR3 sequence is CASSYSLQNEQYF. The CDR3 nucleotides are TGTGCCAGCAGTTACTCGTTACAGAACGAGCAGTACTTC.

V and J are TRBV7-2 and TRBJ2-7, with 7 positions matching TRBD2. The V gene end was trimmed by 3 bases and the J gene end by 6 bases; junction bases not matched to a gene: 11. The germline CDR1 and CDR2 sequences are SGHTA and FQGNSA. The CDR3 runs 15 residues. The CDR3 coding sequence is TGTGCCAGCAGCTTGGTCGCGGGAGCAGGGCCCGAGCAGTACTTC. This gives the protein CASSLVAGAGPEQYF. The full variable domain, its missing parts supplied by reference TRBV7-2 and TRBJ2-7, is GAGVSQSPSNKVTEKGKDVELRCDPISGHTALYWYRQSLGQGLEFLIYFQGNSAPDKSGLPSDRFSAERTGGSVSTLTIQRTQQEDSAVYLCASSLVAGAGPEQYFGPGTRLTVT.

The genes are TRBV14 and TRBJ2-1; 11 positions agree with TRBD2. Per germline, CDR1 SGHDN and CDR2 FVKESK. CDR3 length: 15 residues. V lost 4 bases and J lost 4; bases outside the gene matches: 3. The CDR3 DNA is TGTGCCAGCAGCCCGCTAGCGGGAGGTTACAATGAGCAGTTCTTC. Its protein product is CASSPLAGGYNEQFF.

This sequence joins TRBV15 and TRBJ2-3, with 8 positions matching TRBD2. CDR3 length: 17 amino acids. The V segment lost 0 bases and the J segment 4 bases; nucleotides outside the gene matches: 9. Germline-derived CDR1 and CDR2 are LNHNV and YYDKDF (reference sequence). The CDR3 protein is CATSRDLPTGLADTQYF. The DNA of the CDR3 is TGTGCCACCAGCAGAGATCTACCTACGGGACTAGCAGATACGCAGTATTTT.

This sequence joins TRBV7-2 and TRBJ2-3, with TRBD2 as a possible D gene (6 bases). This CDR3 has 16 amino acids. The V end was cut by 5 bases, the J end by 0 bases, with 15 bases between. CDR1 and CDR2 from the germline V gene are SGHTA and FQGNSA. CDR3 sequence (DNA): TGTGCCAGCAGCCCGCAAACCGGGACTAGCACAGATACGCAGTATTTT. As protein: CASSPQTGTSTDTQYF.

The rearrangement links TRBV15 to TRBJ2-2; D call uncertain. This CDR3 is 16 amino acids long. Per the germline V gene, CDR1 is LNHNV and CDR2 is YYDKDF (reference sequence). V was cut by 3 bases and J by 1 base, with 12 bases left in between. The CDR3 loop reads CATSRGSPVNTGELFF. CDR3 DNA: TGTGCCACCAGCAGGGGCAGTCCCGTGAACACCGGGGAGCTGTTTTTT.

V usage is TRBV28 and J usage is TRBJ2-7, with TRBD2 identical over 9 bases. The V segment lost 3 bases and the J segment 3 bases; nucleotides outside the gene matches: 6. The CDR3 has 15 amino acids. Germline V gene data show CDR1 as MDHEN and CDR2 as SYDVKM. DNA of the CDR3: TGTGCCAGCAGTTTTGGGGCGGGAGGGCTCTACGAGCAGTACTTC. This sequence encodes CASSFGAGGLYEQYF.

The chain is built from TRBV5-6 and TRBJ1-1; 7 bases align to TRBD1. V lost 2 bases, J lost 3 bases, and 4 bases stayed unmatched. CDR3 length: 14 residues. The germline gives CDR1 SGHDT, CDR2 YYEEEE. CDR3 sequence reads: CASSFYRGDTEAFF. The CDR3 DNA reads as TGTGCCAGCAGCTTTTACAGGGGTGACACTGAAGCTTTCTTT.

The rearrangement joins TRBV18 to TRBJ1-2; TRBD1 might be the D (5 bases). The CDR3 length is 13 residues. V lost 6 bases and J lost 6, with 14 bases in between. The germline gives CDR1 KGHSH, CDR2 LQKENI. This chain's CDR3 is CASSRGHADGYTF. In nucleotides, the CDR3 is TGTGCCAGCTCGCGTGGACATGCTGATGGCTACACCTTC.

J is TRBJ1-2 and V is TRBV4-3; D perhaps matches TRBD1 (5 bases). CDR1 is LGHNA, CDR2 YSLEER, per germline. Between the trimmed V and J ends, which lost 0 bases and 6 bases, there was a span of 14 bases. The length of the CDR3 is 15 residues. This chain's CDR3 is CASSQDLGGTDGYTF. CDR3 DNA sequence: TGCGCCAGCAGCCAAGATCTAGGAGGGACCGATGGCTACACCTTC.

V is TRBV7-8 and J is TRBJ2-5; D may be TRBD1 (6 bases). Trimming cost V 5 bases and J 5 bases, with 15 bases left between them. CDR3 length: 14 amino acids. The germline gives CDR1 SGHVS, CDR2 FQNEAQ. CDR3 sequence (DNA): TGTGCCAGCAGCCCCGGGACACATAGGGAGACCCAGTACTTC. Residues: CASSPGTHRETQYF.

V gene TRBV6-6 combines with J gene TRBJ2-7; D is possibly TRBD1 or TRBD2 (5 bases each). This CDR3 region has 13 residues. V lost 4 bases and J 4 bases, leaving 11 bases between the germline ends. Germline loops: CDR1 MNHNY, CDR2 SVGAGI (reference sequence). The CDR3 bases are TGTGCCAGCAGTTGGGGGAAGATTTACGAGCAGTACTTC. Translated, it gives CASSWGKIYEQYF.

The CDR3 here is CASSHQGRSYEQYF. In DNA form, the CDR3 reads TGTGCCAGCAGCCACCAGGGCCGGTCCTACGAGCAGTACTTC. The V call is TRBV14, the J call TRBJ2-7; D perhaps matches TRBD1 (5 bases). With 3 bases removed from V and 1 base from J, the gap between germline ends came to 10 bases. Germline CDR1 reads SGHDN; CDR2 reads FVKESK. This CDR3 has 14 amino acids.

This sequence joins TRBV4-2 and TRBJ2-4; 7 bases match TRBD2. Looked up from germline, CDR1 is LGHNA and CDR2 is YNFKEQ. J was trimmed by 6 bases and V by 4 bases; bases with no gene match: 3. This CDR3 comprises 13 residues. Here the CDR3 reads CASSPGGRNIQYF. The CDR3 coding sequence is TGTGCCAGCAGCCCGGGGGGTAGAAACATTCAGTACTTC.

The chain employs TRBV28 and TRBJ1-5; maybe TRBD1 (5 bases). This CDR3 has 14 amino acids. Germline assignment: CDR1 MDHEN and CDR2 SYDVKM. V lost 2 bases and J 7 bases, leaving 12 bases between the germline ends. The CDR3 DNA reads as TGTGCCAGCAGTTTAACCCCGGGGACCCAGCCCCAGCATTTT. Translating gives CASSLTPGTQPQHF.